This entry features one TCR beta chain sequence. The sample belongs to a study of sequential checkpoint blockade in melanoma. The overall study: Patients were randomized 1:1 to nivolumab-then-ipilimumab or ipilimumab-then-nivolumab first-line.

Specified treatment: randomized to nivolumab then ipilimumab (arm A) or the reverse (arm B). Sorted cells were live CD3+CD8+, lacking CD19 and CD56, from PBMCs. The CDR3 length is 15 residues. Germline V gene lookup returns CDR1 ENHRY and CDR2 SYGVKD. V lost 2 bases to trimming and J lost 1 base, with 12 bases between them. Profiled with immunoSEQ multiplex PCR; TCRdb holds only in-frame clones, not every one. The sample has 18,000 or so clones; 69% are singletons. This receptor was obtained from a human donor with melanoma. The sample in question was CD8+ T cells sorted from blood (inferred from file names), obtained from a patient given nivolumab and ipilimumab in sequence. The chain joins TRBV10-3 to TRBJ2-7, with D maybe TRBD2 (6 bases). Written as DNA, the CDR3 is TGTGCCATCAGTGAGGCGGCGGAGGGGTCCTACGAGCAGTACTTC. It translates to CAISEAAEGSYEQYF.